This T cell receptor (beta chain) came from a study of blood T cells in healthy people across ages. Points from the study as a whole: Naive and antigen-experienced cells were not separated, limiting conclusive comparison. TCR beta diversity correlated strongly with naive T cell percentage. More naive CD4+ cells and higher diversity marked long-lived donors relative to aged donors.

About this clonotype: The antigen remains undetermined.

A J-beta primer mix and a sample-barcoded 5' primer were used in a second PCR of roughly 6 to 12 cycles. One entry per CDR3 protein, called by TCRdb with MiXCR from the 5' RACE reads. The repertoire holds roughly 800,000 distinct CDR3 sequences, with 58% as singletons. This CDR3 spans 13 amino acids. V lost 0 bases to trimming and J lost 6 bases; unmatched junction nucleotides: 0. CDR1 is SGDLS, CDR2 YYNGEE, per germline. The chain couples TRBV9 to TRBJ2-1; TRBD2 matches 7 bases. This TCR derives from a man aged 25-40 years in good health. The sequencing input was blood. The CDR3 DNA sequence: TGTGCCAGCAGCGTAGCTAGCGGCAATGAGCAGTTCTTC. Translated: CASSVASGNEQFF.